The source of this TCR beta chain is a study of CD8 T cells in Susac syndrome. General study points: As the study acknowledged, the number of individuals in its TCR sequencing and HLA analysis was relatively small.

V was shortened by 0 bases and J by 1 base, with 6 bases between the two germline ends. The CDR3 spans 13 residues. CDR1 is DFQATT, CDR2 SNEGSKA, per germline (reference sequence). CD8+ and CD4+ T cells from blood underwent TCR beta sequencing. Through negative isolation, CD4+ and CD8+ T cells were obtained, while TEMRA cells were enriched using FACS. Reverse transcription of about 0.45 to 1 ug RNA was carried out with random hexamers. The immunoSEQ assay covered 54 Vbeta and 13 Jbeta segments for CDR3. TCRdb reanalysed the immunoSEQ multiplex PCR reads using MiXCR and keeps one entry per CDR3 protein. The data contain roughly 110,000 distinct CDR3 sequences, just under 95% of them singletons. As for this clonotype: Its antigen is not known.

The TCR was taken from a human donor in good health. This chain joins TRBV20-1 and TRBJ1-1, with unresolved D. Sequencing was carried out using CD8+ T cells from PBMCs. The CDR3 bases are TGCAGTGCTAGAGAACAGCGGAACACTGAAGCTTTCTTT. This gives the protein CSAREQRNTEAFF.